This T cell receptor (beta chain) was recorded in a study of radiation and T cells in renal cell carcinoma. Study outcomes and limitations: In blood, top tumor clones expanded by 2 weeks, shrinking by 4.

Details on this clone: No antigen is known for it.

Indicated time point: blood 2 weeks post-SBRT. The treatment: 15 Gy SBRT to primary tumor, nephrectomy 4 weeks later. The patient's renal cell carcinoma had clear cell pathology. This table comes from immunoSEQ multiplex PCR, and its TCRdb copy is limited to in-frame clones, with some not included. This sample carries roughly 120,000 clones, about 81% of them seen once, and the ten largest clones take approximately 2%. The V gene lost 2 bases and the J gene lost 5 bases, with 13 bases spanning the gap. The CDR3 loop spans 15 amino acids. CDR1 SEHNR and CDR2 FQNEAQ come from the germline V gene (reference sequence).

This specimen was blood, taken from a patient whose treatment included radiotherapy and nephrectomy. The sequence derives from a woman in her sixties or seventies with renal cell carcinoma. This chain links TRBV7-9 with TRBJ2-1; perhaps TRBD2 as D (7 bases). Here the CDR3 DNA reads TGTGCCAGCAGCTTATTTGCGGGGGCCGACAATGAGCAGTTCTTC. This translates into CASSLFAGADNEQFF.